Below are 10 T cell receptor beta chains sequenced from a single sample in a study of blood T cell repertoires in COVID-19 (dated by TCRdb to the early 2020s). Receptor amplification or capture employed the immunoSEQ multiplex PCR assay. In TCRdb, the immuneACCESS table is reduced to in-frame sequences with V and J assigned. These tables do not hold every clone; where another copy was compared, an unresolved V gene accounts for under half, and the others remain unexplained. The sample table contains under 200,000 clones; only one count was recorded for 85% to 90% of them. Clones ranked in the top ten supply around 7% of the sample. Sequenced material: peripheral blood. These receptors were obtained from a man in his forties or fifties with active or convalescent COVID-19.

The rearrangement joins TRBV6-5 to TRBJ2-3, with a weak D call TRBD2 (5 bases). V lost 6 bases, J lost 6 bases, and 7 bases lay in between. The CDR3 extends over 11 amino acids. Germline assignment: CDR1 MNHEY and CDR2 SVGAGI. The CDR3 protein is CASRDWDTQYF. For the CDR3, the DNA is TGTGCCAGCAGGGACTGGGATACGCAGTATTTT.

The chain employs TRBV11-2 and TRBJ1-1, with 9 positions matching TRBD1. V trimming: 4 bases; J trimming: 1 base; junction bases outside the gene matches: 4. Germline assignment: CDR1 SGHAT and CDR2 FQNNGV. The CDR3 has 15 residues. The CDR3 region is CASSWRQGGNTEAFF. The CDR3 coding sequence is TGTGCCAGCAGCTGGAGACAGGGGGGGAACACTGAAGCTTTCTTT.

As for this clone: At one end the junction does not follow the germline gene, possibly because of a read error. The J gene is TRBJ2-5, the V gene TRBV7-7; 10 bases match TRBD2. The germline V gene encodes CDR1 SSHAT and CDR2 FNYEAQ (reference sequence). The CDR3 length is 15 residues. This CDR3 reads CASSSKRGGQETQYF. The CDR3 nucleotides are TGTGCTAGCAGCTCGAAGCGGGGGGGCCAAGAGACCCAGTACTTC.

The chain uses TRBV7-9 and TRBJ2-1; the D gene is possibly TRBD2 (5 bases). This CDR3 spans 15 amino acids. Germline V gene lookup returns CDR1 SEHNR and CDR2 FQNEAQ (reference sequence). V was cut by 2 bases and J by 10 bases, with 18 bases left in between. The CDR3 loop reads CASSLSPISGDEQFF. The DNA for the CDR3 is TGTGCCAGCAGCTTAAGTCCAATCAGCGGAGACGAGCAGTTCTTC.

V is TRBV5-5 and J is TRBJ2-5, with 15 bases matching TRBD2. V trimming: 4 bases; J trimming: 5 bases; junction bases outside the gene matches: 6. The CDR3 is 16 amino acids. CDR1 is SGHKS and CDR2 is YYEKEE in the germline V gene (reference sequence). CDR3 coding DNA: TGTGCCAGCAGCCGCGGACTAGCGGGGGGGCGCGAGACCCAGTACTTC. It encodes CASSRGLAGGRETQYF.

This rearrangement joins TRBV6-5 to TRBJ2-5; TRBD2 might be the D (6 bases). This CDR3 is built from 15 residues. The V end was cut by 3 bases, the J end by 5 bases, with 16 bases between. Germline-derived CDR1 and CDR2 are MNHEY and SVGAGI. The CDR3 spells CASSYSFPGEETQYF. The CDR3 DNA sequence: TGTGCCAGCAGTTATTCCTTTCCGGGAGAGGAGACCCAGTACTTC.

The chain couples TRBV9 to TRBJ1-2; TRBD1 aligns across 7 bases. J gave up 3 bases and V 4 bases, and 9 bases lay outside the gene matches. The CDR3 length is 15 residues. Per the germline V gene, CDR1 is SGDLS and CDR2 is YYNGEE. CDR3 protein: CASSPTTGSDYGYTF. The DNA of the CDR3 is TGTGCCAGCAGCCCTACGACAGGGTCGGACTATGGCTACACCTTC.

V gene TRBV3-1 (or the pseudogene TRBV3-2) combines with J gene TRBJ2-7; 9 bases are a match to TRBD1. The V gene's germline CDR1 is LGHDT and CDR2 YNNKEL (reference sequence). Trimming cost V 1 base and J 1 base; bases outside gene matches: 2. This CDR3 has 15 residues. CDR3 in amino acids: CASSQAGTGSYEQYF. In nucleotides, the CDR3 is TGTGCCAGCAGCCAAGCCGGGACAGGGTCCTACGAGCAGTACTTC.

The chain is built from TRBV7-8 and TRBJ2-3; 9 positions agree with TRBD2. The germline V gene has CDR1 SGHVS and CDR2 FQNEAQ. After removal of 7 bases from V and 6 bases from J, the junction contained 14 bases not matched to a gene. The CDR3 is made up of 16 amino acids. The CDR3 protein is CASKPRPGLARDTQYF. The CDR3 DNA sequence: TGTGCCAGCAAACCACGTCCGGGACTAGCTAGGGATACGCAGTATTTT.

The chain links TRBV18 to TRBJ2-7; D is possibly TRBD2 (5 bases). This CDR3 has 13 amino acids. V was trimmed by 3 bases and J by 7 bases, leaving 13 bases between them. CDR1 is KGHSH, CDR2 LQKENI, per germline. The CDR3 nucleotides are TGTGCCAGCTCACCCAGCTACCGGGGTGAGCAGTACTTC. Translated: CASSPSYRGEQYF.